These 17 T cell receptor beta chains originate from one sample sequenced in a study of blood T cell repertoires in COVID-19. The method was immunoSEQ multiplex PCR; TCRdb's version includes in-frame clones alone and lacks a portion of them. The sample has under 300,000 clones, just over 85% seen once. The specimen sequenced was PBMCs or T cells enriched from blood (not recorded which). These receptors originate from a man between 18 and 29 years old who had recovered from COVID-19.

J is TRBJ2-5 and V is TRBV7-9; a possible D gene is TRBD2 (5 bases). V gave up 4 bases and J gave up 10 bases, with 25 bases separating them. The CDR3 has 16 residues. The germline V gene has CDR1 SEHNR and CDR2 FQNEAQ (reference sequence). The CDR3 DNA sequence: TGTGCCAGCAGCTCGACAAAAGAGGGAGCCTCAATGGGCCAGTACTTC. Its translation is CASSSTKEGASMGQYF.

The chain couples TRBV11-3 to TRBJ2-1, with 10 nucleotides matching TRBD2. Germline loops: CDR1 SGHNT, CDR2 YENEEA. The CDR3 is made up of 15 amino acids. V was clipped by 7 bases and J by 0 bases; unmatched bases: 3. The CDR3 spells CASTPSGSSYNEQFF. CDR3 in DNA: TGTGCCAGCACCCCTAGCGGGAGCTCCTACAATGAGCAGTTCTTC.

The chain uses TRBV6-5 and TRBJ2-3; possible D gene TRBD1, 5 bases. Trimming removed 8 bases at V and 2 bases at J, with 11 bases between. Germline-derived CDR1 and CDR2 are MNHEY and SVGAGI. This CDR3 is 13 amino acids long. CDR3 nucleotide sequence: TGTGCCAGCTCCCCAGGGTTCACAGATACGCAGTATTTT. Protein product: CASSPGFTDTQYF.

The chain joins TRBV7-2 to TRBJ2-3, with TRBD2 matching 13 bases. CDR3 size: 17 residues. Germline V gene sequence: CDR1 SGHTA, CDR2 FQGNSA. The J segment lost 8 bases and the V segment lost 5 bases, leaving 13 bases of the junction unmatched. The chain's CDR3 is CASSHRLAGGSRSTQYF. DNA of the CDR3: TGTGCCAGCAGCCACCGACTAGCGGGAGGTTCGCGGAGTACGCAGTATTTT. The complete variable domain, with remaining parts taken from reference TRBV7-2 and TRBJ2-3, reads GAGVSQSPSNKVTEKGKDVELRCDPISGHTALYWYRQSLGQGLEFLIYFQGNSAPDKSGLPSDRFSAERTGGSVSTLTIQRTQQEDSAVYLCASSHRLAGGSRSTQYFGPGTRLTVL.

This clone was seen just once. The CDR3 loop is CASTSGQGETQYF. As DNA, the CDR3 is TGTGCCAGCACCTCAGGCCAGGGGGAGACCCAGTACTTC. The chain combines TRBV6-5 with TRBJ2-5; D possibly corresponds to TRBD1 (6 bases). The V gene's germline CDR1 is MNHEY and CDR2 SVGAGI. The CDR3 has 13 amino acids. Between the trimmed V and J ends, which lost 7 bases and 5 bases, there was a span of 14 bases.

The chain joins TRBV11-3 to TRBJ2-7, with TRBD2 matching over 12 bases. Germline CDR1 reads SGHNT; CDR2 reads YENEEA. V was pared by 1 base and J by 2 bases, with 0 bases of the junction left unmatched. The CDR3 extends over 15 amino acids. The CDR3 here is CASSLASGRAYEQYF. The CDR3 bases are TGTGCCAGCAGCTTAGCTAGCGGGAGGGCCTACGAGCAGTACTTC. Drawing the rest from reference TRBV11-3 and TRBJ2-7, the complete variable domain is EAGVVQSPRYKIIEKKQPVAFWCNPISGHNTLYWYLQNLGQGPELLIRYENEEAVDDSQLPKDRFSAERLKGVDSTLKIQPAELGDSAVYLCASSLASGRAYEQYFGPGTRLTVT.

V usage is TRBV5-6 and J usage is TRBJ2-7; possibly TRBD2 for D (6 bases). With 3 bases removed from V and 1 base from J, the gap between germline ends came to 14 bases. The CDR3 consists of 15 residues. Germline CDR1 and CDR2: SGHDT and YYEEEE. The CDR3 loop reads CASSSAGGASYEQYF. The CDR3 DNA reads TGTGCCAGCAGCTCAGCAGGAGGGGCTTCCTACGAGCAGTACTTC.

The rearrangement links TRBV12-3 or TRBV12-4 to TRBJ1-1, with unresolved D. V lost 6 bases and J 1 base, leaving 9 bases between the germline ends. The CDR3 is 13 residues long. The CDR3, as DNA: TGTGCCAGCAGAAGACTCGAGAACACTGAAGCTTTCTTT. It codes for CASRRLENTEAFF.

The rearrangement links TRBV5-1 to TRBJ1-6; 7 nucleotides agree with TRBD1. The germline gives CDR1 SGHRS, CDR2 YFSETQ. This CDR3 is 14 amino acids long. Trimming cost V 2 bases and J 5 bases; bases outside gene matches: 1. The CDR3 coding sequence is TGCGCCAGCAGCTTCGGACAGGATAATTCACCCCTCCACTTT. Its protein is CASSFGQDNSPLHF. The full variable domain, its missing parts supplied by reference TRBV5-1 and TRBJ1-6, is KAGVTQTPRYLIKTRGQQVTLSCSPISGHRSVSWYQQTPGQGLQFLFEYFSETQRNKGNFPGRFSGRQFSNSRSEMNVSTLELGDSALYLCASSFGQDNSPLHFGNGTRLTVT.

The sample holds many counts of this clone. The chain recombines TRBV6-1 with TRBJ2-1; TRBD2 aligns across 14 bases. Germline V gene data show CDR1 as MNHNS and CDR2 as SASEGT. With 3 bases clipped from V and 6 bases from J, the junction kept 1 base outside the gene matches. CDR3 length: 15 amino acids. The CDR3 sequence: CASSEGLAGANEQFF. CDR3 sequence (DNA): TGTGCCAGCAGTGAGGGACTAGCGGGAGCCAATGAGCAGTTCTTC.

This rearrangement joins TRBV19 to TRBJ2-1; 10 bases fit TRBD2. The CDR3 length is 14 residues. The V gene's germline CDR1 is LNHDA and CDR2 SQIVND (reference sequence). Losses at the gene ends were 5 bases for V and 4 bases for J; bases not matched to a gene: 2. CDR3 coding DNA: TGTGCCAGTAGTTCTAGCGGGAGTTACAATGAGCAGTTCTTC. Amino acid sequence: CASSSSGSYNEQFF.

The rearrangement joins TRBV27 to TRBJ1-3; maybe TRBD1 (6 bases). The ends were cut back, 2 bases at V and 4 bases at J, with 15 bases in the middle. The CDR3 is made up of 16 amino acids. The germline gives CDR1 MNHEY, CDR2 SMNVEV (reference sequence). Written as DNA, the CDR3 is TGTGCCAGCAGTTTAGGGGGCAGTTTCCCAGGAAACACCATATATTTT. Its translation is CASSLGGSFPGNTIYF.

CDR3 protein: CASSYSGGSYEQYF. The CDR3 coding sequence is TGTGCCAGCAGTTACTCAGGGGGCTCCTACGAGCAGTACTTC. The V and J genes are TRBV6-5 and TRBJ2-7; D possibly corresponds to TRBD1 (6 bases). The V and J ends lost 0 bases and 0 bases respectively, with 6 bases between them. Germline V CDR1 and CDR2: MNHEY, SVGAGI. CDR3 length: 14 amino acids.

This sequence joins TRBV3-1 (or the pseudogene TRBV3-2) and TRBJ2-1; TRBD2 is a possible D gene (6 bases). The CDR3 totals 15 residues. V was trimmed by 1 base and J by 3 bases, leaving 10 bases between them. In germline, CDR1 is LGHDT, CDR2 YNNKEL (reference sequence). CDR3 sequence reads: CASSQGGLGYNEQFF. Here the CDR3 DNA reads TGTGCCAGCAGCCAAGGGGGACTGGGCTACAATGAGCAGTTCTTC.

This rearrangement joins TRBV9 to TRBJ2-5, with 7 nucleotides matching TRBD1. This CDR3 has 15 amino acids. The J segment lost 4 bases and the V segment lost 3 bases, leaving 9 bases of the junction unmatched. Germline CDR1 SGDLS, CDR2 YYNGEE. CDR3 protein: CASSAARGLGETQYF. The DNA for the CDR3 is TGTGCCAGCAGCGCAGCTAGGGGGCTCGGAGAGACCCAGTACTTC.

The count of this clone is one. V and J are TRBV4-1 and TRBJ1-4, with D unresolved. V dropped 4 bases and J dropped 4 bases, with 10 bases sitting between them. CDR1 and CDR2 from the germline V gene are MGHRA and YSYEKL. This CDR3 has 14 residues. CDR3 amino acids: CASSPRRINEKLFF. CDR3 DNA: TGCGCCAGCAGCCCCAGGAGGATTAATGAAAAACTGTTTTTT.

This clone has just a few counts. This sequence joins TRBV28 and TRBJ1-5, with 9 bases fitting TRBD1. J gave up 3 bases and V 3 bases, and 6 bases lay outside the gene matches. The CDR3 consists of 16 residues. Germline V gene data show CDR1 as MDHEN and CDR2 as SYDVKM. CDR3 protein: CASSFWDRASNQPQHF. DNA for the CDR3: TGTGCCAGCAGTTTCTGGGACAGGGCTTCCAATCAGCCCCAGCATTTT.